The 6 T cell receptor beta chains below were found in one sample sequenced in a study of cytomegalovirus exposure and HLA in healthy donors. The PCR employed 60 Vbeta primers together with 13 Jbeta primers. Repertoires were generated with immunoSEQ multiplex PCR, while TCRdb's copy carries only in-frame clones and drops some. The sample lists about 150,000 clones; 75% to 85% were seen once. Sample: PBMCs. Source of these receptors: a man in his fifties in good health and CMV-seropositive.

The J gene is TRBJ2-7, the V gene TRBV28; perhaps TRBD2 as D (6 bases). The V end was cut by 4 bases, the J end by 3 bases, with 19 bases between. CDR1 is MDHEN and CDR2 is SYDVKM in the germline V gene. This CDR3 is 16 amino acids long. For the CDR3, the DNA is TGTGCCAGCAGTTACCCTGCGGGGTCAGTGGGCTACGAGCAGTACTTC. It translates to CASSYPAGSVGYEQYF.

This clone turned up a few times. The chain has TRBV19 and TRBJ2-2; D might be TRBD1 (6 bases). The CDR3 covers 16 residues. V dropped 1 base and J dropped 2 bases, with 11 bases sitting between them. Germline V lookup: CDR1 LNHDA, CDR2 SQIVND (reference sequence). CDR3 sequence reads: CASSIGRGSNTGELFF. CDR3 DNA: TGTGCCAGTAGTATAGGAAGGGGGTCTAACACCGGGGAGCTGTTTTTT. Full variable domain (missing parts from reference TRBV19 and TRBJ2-2): DGGITQSPKYLFRKEGQNVTLSCEQNLNHDAMYWYRQDPGQGLRLIYYSQIVNDFQKGDIAEGYSVSREKKESFPLTVTSAQKNPTAFYLCASSIGRGSNTGELFFGEGSRLTVL.

J is TRBJ2-2 and V is TRBV2; 11 bases agree with TRBD1. Germline V gene lookup returns CDR1 SNHLY and CDR2 FYNNEI. Trimming took 6 bases from V and 5 from J; bases not matched to a gene: 5. CDR3 length equals 15 residues. CDR3 in amino acids: CASSPGQGATGELFF. The CDR3 bases are TGTGCCAGCAGCCCCGGACAGGGGGCTACCGGGGAGCTGTTTTTT.

The V and J genes are TRBV14 and TRBJ2-6; D remains ambiguous. Trimming stripped 6 bases from V and 0 bases from J, with 3 bases between. This CDR3 has 13 amino acids. Germline values: CDR1 SGHDN, CDR2 FVKESK. CDR3 sequence reads: CASSYSGANVLTF. CDR3 DNA sequence: TGTGCCAGCAGTTACTCTGGGGCCAACGTCCTGACTTTC.

The gene calls are TRBV5-1 and TRBJ2-2; TRBD2 is a possible D gene (6 bases). V gave up 4 bases and J gave up 4 bases, with 14 bases separating them. The germline V gene has CDR1 SGHRS and CDR2 YFSETQ. This CDR3 is 15 amino acids long. CDR3 region: CASSPLEGSTGELFF. In DNA form, the CDR3 reads TGCGCCAGCAGCCCGTTGGAGGGGAGCACCGGGGAGCTGTTTTTT.

This clone was recorded once. The chain recombines TRBV28 with TRBJ2-5; the D is unclear. CDR3 length: 11 residues. Germline CDR1 reads MDHEN; CDR2 reads SYDVKM. V was shortened by 1 base and J by 13 bases, with 10 bases between the two germline ends. The CDR3 sequence: CASSLSSTTYF. CDR3 DNA: TGTGCCAGCAGTTTATCCTCTACTACGTACTTC.